This T cell receptor (beta chain) was observed in a study of T-cell memory formation after mild COVID-19. Study results and caveats: A second wave of clones peaked on day 37, and their SARS-CoV-2 specificity went unconfirmed. Balance between CD4 and CD8 was seen in clones contracting day 15 to 85, and a CD4+ lean was seen in later expanders. Most CD4+ clones that shrank were in CM and EM, while CD8+ ones turned up in EMRA.

This clonotype has just a few counts. Its antigen remains unidentified. Germline loops: CDR1 SGHRS, CDR2 YFSETQ. Trimming removed 6 bases from V and 0 bases from J, with 10 bases in between. This CDR3 contains 13 residues. TCRdb passed the 5' RACE reads through MiXCR, listing each CDR3 protein once. This table has 300,000 or so distinct CDR3 sequences, around a sixth appearing once. The source is a man between 18 and 29 years old who had mild COVID-19 (a few samples of this study predate the infection). Cell type and time point are not known. The rearrangement joins TRBV5-1 to TRBJ2-7; TRBD1 might be the D (6 bases). The sequenced sample consisted of PBMCs or a T cell subset sorted from them (not recorded which). For the CDR3, the DNA is TGCGCCAGCACCCCGGGACACTCCTACGAGCAGTACGTC. Residues: CASTPGHSYEQYV.